One and the same sample provided the 10 T cell receptor beta chains below, sequenced in a study of siplizumab effects on memory and regulatory T cells. Sequencing used immunoSEQ multiplex PCR; TCRdb keeps in-frame clones, though not all of them. Of tens of thousands of clones detected, 90% to 97% appear once; the ten largest clones hold around 0.093%. Sequenced sample: naive CD8+ T cells sorted from blood. All receptors come from a human donor in good health.

The chain combines TRBV7-3 with TRBJ2-3, with D perhaps given as TRBD1 or TRBD2 (6 bases each). The germline gives CDR1 SGHTA, CDR2 FQGTGA. The ends were cut back, 2 bases at V and 6 bases at J, with 18 bases in the middle. The CDR3 is 16 amino acids. CDR3 protein: CASSLGVGGRLDTQYF. For the CDR3, the DNA is TGTGCCAGCAGCTTAGGCGTGGGGGGCCGGTTGGATACGCAGTATTTT.

This clone was picked up one time. The chain has TRBV7-9 and TRBJ1-4; tentatively, D is TRBD1 (6 bases). CDR3 length: 17 amino acids. Germline loops: CDR1 SEHNR, CDR2 FQNEAQ (reference sequence). V gave up 1 base and J gave up 8 bases, with 20 bases separating them. The CDR3: CASSLETLTGGGEKLFF. The CDR3 DNA sequence: TGTGCCAGCAGCTTAGAAACCCTGACAGGCGGCGGGGAAAAACTGTTTTTT. The whole variable domain, remainder taken from reference TRBV7-9 and TRBJ1-4, is DTGVSQNPRHKITKRGQNVTFRCDPISEHNRLYWYRQTLGQGPEFLTYFQNEAQLEKSRLLSDRFSAERPKGSFSTLEIQRTEQGDSAMYLCASSLETLTGGGEKLFFGSGTQLSVL.

The V and J genes are TRBV5-6 and TRBJ1-1; D is unresolved. V lost 0 bases to trimming and J lost 2 bases, with 8 bases between them. Germline-derived CDR1 and CDR2 are SGHDT and YYEEEE. There are 14 residues in the CDR3. CDR3 sequence: CASSLETINTEAFF. The CDR3 DNA reads as TGTGCCAGCAGCTTGGAGACAATTAACACTGAAGCTTTCTTT.

The chain joins TRBV6-5 to TRBJ2-7; D may correspond to TRBD1 or TRBD2 (5 bases each). In germline, CDR1 is MNHEY, CDR2 SVGAGI. Trimming pared 6 bases from V and 2 bases from J, leaving 11 bases between. This CDR3 contains 13 residues. Here the CDR3 reads CASRGTAPYEQYF. CDR3 nucleotides: TGTGCCAGCAGGGGGACGGCGCCCTACGAGCAGTACTTC.

The chain combines TRBV9 with TRBJ2-7, with TRBD1 as a possible D gene (6 bases). There are 13 residues in the CDR3. CDR1 and CDR2 (germline): SGDLS, YYNGEE. Trimming pared 2 bases from V and 6 bases from J, leaving 12 bases between. This CDR3 reads CASSVSGGREQYF. The DNA for the CDR3 is TGTGCCAGCAGCGTCTCTGGGGGCCGCGAGCAGTACTTC.

This clone came up once. The V and J genes are TRBV5-6 and TRBJ1-1; D unclear. The CDR3 runs to 15 residues. Trimming took 0 bases from V and 1 from J, leaving 10 bases between them. CDR1 and CDR2 (germline): SGHDT, YYEEEE. The CDR3 nucleotides are TGTGCCAGCAGCTTGGAAGTAGAGGCGAACACTGAAGCTTTCTTT. Translation gives CASSLEVEANTEAFF.

The rearrangement links TRBV9 to TRBJ2-2, with unresolved D. Germline V CDR1 and CDR2: SGDLS, YYNGEE. This CDR3 has 12 residues. Trimming left V 3 bases short and J 6 bases short, with 6 bases between. CDR3: CASSAGSGELFF. CDR3 sequence (DNA): TGTGCCAGCAGCGCCGGTTCCGGGGAGCTGTTTTTT.

In this sample, this clone turned up a few times. The chain combines TRBV28 with TRBJ2-3; D unclear. The CDR3 totals 13 residues. Germline assignment: CDR1 MDHEN and CDR2 SYDVKM. The V and J ends lost 4 bases and 6 bases respectively, with 11 bases between them. As DNA, the CDR3 is TGTGCCAGCAGTTATGCGGAGCTGGATACGCAGTATTTT. It encodes CASSYAELDTQYF. Full variable domain (rest looked up from reference TRBV28 and TRBJ2-3): DVKVTQSSRYLVKRTGEKVFLECVQDMDHENMFWYRQDPGLGLRLIYFSYDVKMKEKGDIPEGYSVSREKKERFSLILESASTNQTSMYLCASSYAELDTQYFGPGTRLTVL.

The V and J genes are TRBV12-5 and TRBJ2-2; 10 bases are a match to TRBD2. The trim removed 7 bases at V and 5 bases at J, leaving 7 bases unmatched. CDR1 is LGHNT and CDR2 is FRNRAP in the germline V gene. This CDR3 has 15 residues. The CDR3 loop reads CASVQRGGETGELFF. CDR3 DNA sequence: TGTGCTAGTGTGCAGCGGGGGGGCGAAACCGGGGAGCTGTTTTTT.

CDR3 region: CASSPDWGGANTEAFF. CDR3 DNA: TGTGCCAGCTCACCAGACTGGGGTGGGGCGAACACTGAAGCTTTCTTT. The J gene is TRBJ1-1, the V gene TRBV18; maybe TRBD1 (5 bases). Germline V CDR1 and CDR2: KGHSH, LQKENI. V lost 2 bases, J lost 1 base, and 14 bases lay in between. The CDR3 is 16 amino acids.